What follows describes a single TCR beta chain. The sample comes from a study of T cell responses to AZD1222 COVID-19 vaccine. Only in-frame clones appear in the TCRdb table, and some are missing; sequencing was by immunoSEQ multiplex PCR. The data show 130,000 or so clones, approximately 88% seen once. This receptor was obtained from an adult in good health. The material sequenced was peripheral blood, taken on day 0 of AZD1222 vaccination.

The CDR3 sequence is CASSSRDSLNEKLFF. CDR3 nucleotide sequence: TGTGCCAGCTCCAGCCGGGACAGTCTTAATGAAAAACTGTTTTTT. The chain combines TRBV18 with TRBJ1-4, with 7 bases lining up with TRBD1. CDR3 length: 15 residues. CDR1 is KGHSH, CDR2 LQKENI, per germline. V was clipped by 6 bases and J by 4 bases; unmatched bases: 8.